A selection of T cell receptor beta chains follows, all from one sample in a study of blood T cell repertoires in COVID-19. TCRdb keeps only in-frame clones here, not all; method: immunoSEQ multiplex PCR. The table has approximately 260,000 clones, around 87% seen once. The material sequenced was PBMCs or T cells enriched from blood (not recorded which). The receptors here all came from a woman aged 40 to 49 with acute COVID-19. Each CDR3 is given with its conserved first and last residue. Each record gives: D gene, V gene, clone size, J gene, CDR3 protein, CDR3 DNA. A D gene is named only where the DNA matches it firmly. Not all rows give a size; the values are once, few, many and, for expanded clones, a class.

d_gene: -; v_gene: TRBV4-2; abundance: -; j_gene: TRBJ1-3; CDR3aa: CASSQDHKGTGNTIYF; CDR3nt: TGTGCCAGCAGCCAAGATCATAAGGGGACTGGAAACACCATATATTTT
d_gene: TRBD2; v_gene: TRBV6-5; abundance: -; j_gene: TRBJ2-1; CDR3aa: CASSYGTSGINEQFF; CDR3nt: TGTGCCAGCAGTTACGGGACTAGCGGGATAAATGAGCAGTTCTTC
d_gene: TRBD2; v_gene: TRBV20-1; abundance: -; j_gene: TRBJ2-2; CDR3aa: CSASSRGLAGVLTGELFF; CDR3nt: TGCAGTGCTAGTTCGAGGGGACTAGCGGGAGTTCTCACCGGGGAGCTGTTTTTT
d_gene: -; v_gene: TRBV2; abundance: -; j_gene: TRBJ1-1; CDR3aa: CASRVRTEEAFF; CDR3nt: TGTGCCAGCAGAGTCAGGACAGAAGAAGCTTTCTTT
d_gene: TRBD1; v_gene: TRBV14; abundance: once; j_gene: TRBJ2-7; CDR3aa: CASSDDRDYEQYF; CDR3nt: TGTGCCAGCAGCGACGACAGGGACTACGAGCAGTACTTC
d_gene: -; v_gene: TRBV25-1; abundance: -; j_gene: TRBJ2-3; CDR3aa: CASSAVQGKSDTQYF; CDR3nt: TGTGCCAGCAGTGCCGTACAGGGAAAGTCGGACACGCAGTATTTT
d_gene: -; v_gene: TRBV2; abundance: -; j_gene: TRBJ2-5; CDR3aa: CASSPTTQYF; CDR3nt: TGTGCCAGCAGTCCAACAACACAGTACTTC
d_gene: TRBD2; v_gene: TRBV5-1; abundance: -; j_gene: TRBJ2-3; CDR3aa: CASSRELAGADTQYF; CDR3nt: TGCGCCAGCAGTAGAGAGTTAGCGGGAGCAGATACGCAGTATTTT
d_gene: TRBD1; v_gene: TRBV7-3; abundance: once; j_gene: TRBJ2-2; CDR3aa: CASSTQGAETGELFF; CDR3nt: TGTGCCAGCAGCACCCAGGGGGCTGAAACCGGGGAGCTGTTTTTT
d_gene: -; v_gene: TRBV27; abundance: -; j_gene: TRBJ2-7; CDR3aa: CASSWASNYEQYF; CDR3nt: TGTGCCAGCAGTTGGGCCTCGAACTACGAGCAGTACTTC
d_gene: -; v_gene: TRBV29-1; abundance: few; j_gene: TRBJ1-2; CDR3aa: CSVGGRDYGYTF; CDR3nt: TGCAGCGTTGGGGGCAGGGACTATGGCTACACCTTC
d_gene: TRBD2; v_gene: TRBV7-2; abundance: -; j_gene: TRBJ2-2; CDR3aa: CASSLGLARDITGELFF; CDR3nt: TGTGCCAGCAGCTTGGGACTAGCCCGGGACATCACCGGGGAGCTGTTTTTT
d_gene: -; v_gene: TRBV6-1; abundance: once; j_gene: TRBJ2-4; CDR3aa: CASSEVGTLAKNIQYF; CDR3nt: TGTGCCAGCAGTGAAGTAGGGACATTGGCCAAAAACATTCAGTACTTC
d_gene: -; v_gene: TRBV2; abundance: many; j_gene: TRBJ1-2; CDR3aa: CASSGVTYGYTF; CDR3nt: TGTGCCAGCAGTGGAGTTACCTATGGCTACACCTTC
d_gene: TRBD1; v_gene: TRBV5-4; abundance: -; j_gene: TRBJ1-2; CDR3aa: CASSKSRDRGGYTF; CDR3nt: TGTGCCAGCAGCAAGTCCCGGGACAGGGGCGGCTACACCTTC
d_gene: TRBD1; v_gene: TRBV7-6; abundance: -; j_gene: TRBJ1-3; CDR3aa: CASSFDRDSGNTIYF; CDR3nt: TGTGCCAGCAGCTTCGACAGGGACTCTGGAAACACCATATATTTT
d_gene: -; v_gene: TRBV5-6; abundance: once; j_gene: TRBJ2-7; CDR3aa: CASSFPTGSSYEQYF; CDR3nt: TGTGCCAGCAGCTTCCCCACAGGGAGCTCCTACGAGCAGTACTTC
d_gene: TRBD2; v_gene: TRBV9; abundance: once; j_gene: TRBJ2-7; CDR3aa: CASSARSGNSYEQYF; CDR3nt: TGTGCCAGCAGCGCAAGAAGCGGGAACTCCTACGAGCAGTACTTC
d_gene: -; v_gene: TRBV4-1; abundance: -; j_gene: TRBJ2-4; CDR3aa: CASSQMRTQGSAKNIQYF; CDR3nt: TGCGCCAGCAGCCAGATGCGAACACAGGGTTCGGCCAAAAACATTCAGTACTTC
d_gene: -; v_gene: TRBV9; abundance: -; j_gene: TRBJ1-3; CDR3aa: CASSAPGVDTIYF; CDR3nt: TGTGCCAGCAGCGCGCCCGGGGTGGACACCATATATTTT
d_gene: -; v_gene: TRBV11-3; abundance: -; j_gene: TRBJ2-7; CDR3aa: CASSFGTGIEQYF; CDR3nt: TGTGCCAGCAGCTTCGGTACAGGGATCGAGCAGTACTTC
d_gene: TRBD2; v_gene: TRBV28; abundance: -; j_gene: TRBJ2-4; CDR3aa: CASRPRTSGKGRAKNIQYF; CDR3nt: TGTGCCAGCAGACCAAGGACTAGCGGGAAAGGACGAGCCAAAAACATTCAGTACTTC
d_gene: TRBD1; v_gene: TRBV5-4; abundance: many; j_gene: TRBJ2-1; CDR3aa: CASSNGQGYNEQFF; CDR3nt: TGTGCCAGCAGCAATGGACAGGGGTACAATGAGCAGTTCTTC
d_gene: -; v_gene: TRBV30; abundance: -; j_gene: TRBJ2-1; CDR3aa: CAWSEYRATEQFF; CDR3nt: TGTGCCTGGAGTGAATACAGGGCTACTGAGCAGTTCTTC
d_gene: TRBD1; v_gene: TRBV6-5; abundance: -; j_gene: TRBJ2-7; CDR3aa: CASTPEWAGGHEQYF; CDR3nt: TGTGCCAGCACCCCCGAATGGGCAGGGGGCCACGAGCAGTACTTC
d_gene: -; v_gene: TRBV6-5; abundance: -; j_gene: TRBJ1-4; CDR3aa: CASSLARGGEKLFF; CDR3nt: TGTGCCAGCAGCCTTGCCCGGGGAGGTGAAAAACTGTTTTTT
d_gene: TRBD1; v_gene: TRBV19; abundance: -; j_gene: TRBJ2-1; CDR3aa: CASSIDGTVYNEQFF; CDR3nt: TGTGCCAGTAGTATAGACGGGACAGTCTACAATGAGCAGTTCTTC
d_gene: -; v_gene: TRBV15; abundance: -; j_gene: TRBJ2-3; CDR3aa: CATSRDGGNTDTQYF; CDR3nt: TGTGCCACCAGCAGAGATGGGGGGAACACAGATACGCAGTATTTT
d_gene: TRBD1; v_gene: TRBV29-1; abundance: -; j_gene: TRBJ1-2; CDR3aa: CSVERTGRYGYTF; CDR3nt: TGCAGCGTTGAAAGGACAGGACGCTATGGCTACACCTTC
d_gene: TRBD2; v_gene: TRBV7-2; abundance: -; j_gene: TRBJ2-5; CDR3aa: CASSYPSGREETQYF; CDR3nt: TGTGCCAGCAGCTACCCCAGCGGGAGGGAAGAGACCCAGTACTTC
d_gene: -; v_gene: TRBV6-1; abundance: -; j_gene: TRBJ2-7; CDR3aa: CASSESGTSYEQYF; CDR3nt: TGTGCCAGCAGTGAATCTGGCACCTCCTACGAGCAGTACTTC
d_gene: -; v_gene: TRBV14; abundance: -; j_gene: TRBJ1-1; CDR3aa: CASSQDPVEGLIMNTEAFF; CDR3nt: TGTGCCAGCAGCCAAGATCCTGTGGAGGGGTTGATCATGAACACTGAAGCTTTCTTT
d_gene: -; v_gene: TRBV6-4; abundance: once; j_gene: TRBJ2-1; CDR3aa: CASSEEGANEQFF; CDR3nt: TGTGCCAGCAGTGAGGAGGGGGCGAATGAGCAGTTCTTC
d_gene: TRBD1; v_gene: TRBV27; abundance: few; j_gene: TRBJ2-7; CDR3aa: CASSWSGGPSYEQYF; CDR3nt: TGTGCCAGCAGTTGGTCAGGGGGCCCCTCCTACGAGCAGTACTTC
d_gene: -; v_gene: TRBV5-1; abundance: once; j_gene: TRBJ2-6; CDR3aa: CASSLYGRQISGANVLTF; CDR3nt: TGCGCCAGCAGCTTGTATGGCAGGCAAATCTCTGGGGCCAACGTCCTGACTTTC
d_gene: TRBD1; v_gene: TRBV25-1; abundance: -; j_gene: TRBJ2-7; CDR3aa: CASSGAAGGSYEQYF; CDR3nt: TGTGCCAGCAGTGGCGCGGCAGGGGGATCCTACGAGCAGTACTTC
d_gene: TRBD1; v_gene: TRBV7-9; abundance: -; j_gene: TRBJ2-1; CDR3aa: CASTRTGGFNEQFF; CDR3nt: TGTGCCAGCACCCGGACAGGGGGTTTTAATGAGCAGTTCTTC
d_gene: -; v_gene: TRBV6-5; abundance: -; j_gene: TRBJ1-4; CDR3aa: CASRSRDSRNEKLFF; CDR3nt: TGTGCCAGCAGATCCCGGGACTCCAGAAATGAAAAACTGTTTTTT
d_gene: TRBD1; v_gene: TRBV9; abundance: few; j_gene: TRBJ1-4; CDR3aa: CASSVGQGANEKLFF; CDR3nt: TGTGCCAGCAGCGTTGGACAGGGCGCTAATGAAAAACTGTTTTTT
d_gene: TRBD1; v_gene: TRBV11-3; abundance: -; j_gene: TRBJ2-7; CDR3aa: CASSWRTGLDEQYF; CDR3nt: TGTGCCAGCAGCTGGCGGACAGGGCTCGACGAGCAGTACTTC
d_gene: -; v_gene: TRBV19; abundance: few; j_gene: TRBJ2-1; CDR3aa: CATETSPFEQFF; CDR3nt: TGTGCCACCGAGACTAGTCCATTCGAGCAGTTCTTC
d_gene: TRBD2; v_gene: TRBV6-5; abundance: -; j_gene: TRBJ2-2; CDR3aa: CASQGTSGSGELFF; CDR3nt: TGTGCCAGCCAGGGGACTAGCGGTTCCGGGGAGCTGTTTTTT
d_gene: TRBD2; v_gene: TRBV19; abundance: -; j_gene: TRBJ2-1; CDR3aa: CASSMGGGPGNEQFF; CDR3nt: TGTGCCAGTAGTATGGGGGGAGGGCCGGGGAATGAGCAGTTCTTC
d_gene: -; v_gene: TRBV5-1; abundance: once; j_gene: TRBJ1-3; CDR3aa: CASSPGGGGTGNTIYF; CDR3nt: TGCGCCAGCAGCCCTGGGGGGGGCGGAACTGGAAACACCATATATTTT
d_gene: -; v_gene: TRBV11-3; abundance: -; j_gene: TRBJ2-5; CDR3aa: CASSARQTQETQYF; CDR3nt: TGTGCCAGCAGCGCCCGACAGACCCAAGAGACCCAGTACTTC
d_gene: -; v_gene: TRBV10-2; abundance: -; j_gene: TRBJ2-1; CDR3aa: CASSESSGKRGYEQFF; CDR3nt: TGCGCCAGCAGTGAGTCAAGCGGGAAGAGGGGGTATGAGCAGTTCTTC
d_gene: TRBD1; v_gene: TRBV12-3/TRBV12-4; abundance: -; j_gene: TRBJ2-7; CDR3aa: CASRSQGAYEQYF; CDR3nt: TGTGCCAGCAGAAGTCAGGGGGCGTACGAGCAGTACTTC
d_gene: TRBD2; v_gene: TRBV30; abundance: -; j_gene: TRBJ2-7; CDR3aa: CAWSPGLAVTEQYF; CDR3nt: TGTGCCTGGAGCCCAGGACTAGCGGTGACTGAGCAGTACTTC
d_gene: -; v_gene: TRBV30; abundance: -; j_gene: TRBJ2-2; CDR3aa: CAWSVREVNTGELFF; CDR3nt: TGTGCCTGGAGTGTACGTGAGGTAAACACCGGGGAGCTGTTTTTT
d_gene: -; v_gene: TRBV19; abundance: few; j_gene: TRBJ1-5; CDR3aa: CASSWRRRSNQPQHF; CDR3nt: TGTGCCAGTAGTTGGCGGAGAAGGAGCAATCAGCCCCAGCATTTT
d_gene: -; v_gene: TRBV15; abundance: -; j_gene: TRBJ1-5; CDR3aa: CATSRDPGRVGDQPQHF; CDR3nt: TGTGCCACCAGCAGAGATCCCGGCAGGGTAGGGGATCAGCCCCAGCATTTT
d_gene: -; v_gene: TRBV9; abundance: -; j_gene: TRBJ1-5; CDR3aa: CASSEGPGEPQHF; CDR3nt: TGTGCCAGCAGCGAAGGGCCGGGGGAGCCCCAGCATTTT
d_gene: TRBD1; v_gene: TRBV2; abundance: once; j_gene: TRBJ2-1; CDR3aa: CASSLRQGAHNEQFF; CDR3nt: TGTGCCAGCAGCCTAAGACAGGGGGCCCACAATGAGCAGTTCTTC
d_gene: TRBD2; v_gene: TRBV3-1/TRBV3-2; abundance: -; j_gene: TRBJ2-7; CDR3aa: CASSQDPSGRTYEQYF; CDR3nt: TGTGCCAGCAGCCAAGATCCTAGCGGAAGGACCTACGAGCAGTACTTC
d_gene: -; v_gene: TRBV4-1; abundance: once; j_gene: TRBJ2-2; CDR3aa: CASSHARDRNTGELFF; CDR3nt: TGCGCCAGCAGCCACGCTCGGGATCGGAACACCGGGGAGCTGTTTTTT
d_gene: -; v_gene: TRBV5-4; abundance: -; j_gene: TRBJ1-5; CDR3aa: CASSLQGGTQPQHF; CDR3nt: TGTGCCAGCAGCTTACAGGGTGGCACTCAGCCCCAGCATTTT
d_gene: TRBD2; v_gene: TRBV3-1/TRBV3-2; abundance: -; j_gene: TRBJ2-3; CDR3aa: CASSQETWREAPTDTQYF; CDR3nt: TGTGCCAGCAGCCAAGAAACTTGGCGGGAGGCCCCCACAGATACGCAGTATTTT